These 32 T cell receptor beta chains were sequenced from one sample in a study of CD8 T cells in ankylosing spondylitis. No antigen has been identified for these receptors. Study observations and caveats: Roughly eight highly homologous variants formed a TCR beta motif that appeared characteristic of ankylosing spondylitis blood.

TCRdb reanalysed the 5' RACE reads using MiXCR and keeps one entry per CDR3 protein. This sample carries 220,000 or so distinct CDR3 sequences, approximately 20% of them seen once, and the ten largest clones take roughly 43%. The sequencing input was blood, either unsorted or a sorted T cell fraction (not recorded which). The receptors shown here come from a male donor with ankylosing spondylitis.

This clonotype was observed a few times. The chain has TRBV18 and TRBJ2-2; weak D call: TRBD1 (5 bases). From germline, CDR1 is KGHSH and CDR2 LQKENI. Trimming shortened V by 3 bases and J by 0 bases, and 14 bases separated the two germline ends. There are 17 residues in the CDR3. The CDR3 reads CASSPFQQVANTGELFF. CDR3 bases: TGTGCCAGCTCACCTTTCCAACAGGTTGCGAACACCGGGGAGCTGTTTTTT. Filled out from reference TRBV18 and TRBJ2-2, the complete variable domain reads NAGVMQNPRHLVRRRGQEARLRCSPMKGHSHVYWYRQLPEEGLKFMVYLQKENIIDESGMPKERFSAEFPKEGPSILRIQQVVRGDSAAYFCASSPFQQVANTGELFFGEGSRLTVL.

This clonotype was observed a few times. This chain joins TRBV4-2 and TRBJ2-7; D is unclear. With 0 bases removed from V and 1 base from J, the gap between germline ends came to 7 bases. This CDR3 is 14 amino acids long. CDR1 and CDR2 (germline): LGHNA, YNFKEQ. The DNA for the CDR3 is TGTGCCAGCAGCCAAGATCCTACTTCCTACGAGCAGTACTTC. This encodes CASSQDPTSYEQYF.

This clonotype was picked up many times. This chain connects TRBV6-6 to TRBJ1-1; no firm D call. V shed 2 bases and J shed 4 bases, with 5 bases lying between them. Germline CDR1 reads MNHNY; CDR2 reads SVGAGI (reference sequence). The CDR3 spans 12 residues. CDR3 DNA: TGTGCCAGCAGTTACGAGGGCACTGAAGCTTTCTTT. It codes for CASSYEGTEAFF.

The CDR3 nucleotides are TGCAGCGGGATCTTACCCGGGGGAGGGGGCGATGAGCAGTTCTTC. Encoded protein: CSGILPGGGGDEQFF. This chain uses TRBV29-1 with TRBJ2-1; D may correspond to TRBD1 or TRBD2 (7 bases each). V was clipped by 7 bases and J by 8 bases, with 24 bases between them. Germline assignment: CDR1 SQVTM and CDR2 ANQGSEA. This CDR3 spans 15 amino acids.

This clonotype was observed many times. V is TRBV4-3 and J is TRBJ2-1, with TRBD1 identical over 9 bases. Germline assignment: CDR1 LGHNA and CDR2 YSLEER. The CDR3 totals 15 residues. Trimming removed 4 bases from V and 2 bases from J; junction bases left unmatched: 3. The CDR3 loop is CASSPDRGTYNEQFF. For the CDR3, the DNA is TGCGCCAGCAGCCCTGACAGGGGGACCTACAATGAGCAGTTCTTC.

This clonotype has just a few counts. V usage is TRBV4-3 and J usage is TRBJ2-2; TRBD2 is a possible D gene (6 bases). Germline lookup yields CDR1 LGHNA and CDR2 YSLEER. This CDR3 comprises 17 residues. Trimming pared 0 bases from V and 4 bases from J, leaving 15 bases between. The CDR3 spells CASSQDRGGIGTGELFF. In nucleotides, the CDR3 is TGCGCCAGCAGCCAAGATAGGGGCGGGATAGGCACCGGGGAGCTGTTTTTT.

The gene calls are TRBV6-2 or TRBV6-3 and TRBJ1-1; D not resolved. There are 12 residues in the CDR3. Germline V gene data show CDR1 as MNHEY and CDR2 as SVGEGT. Trimming left V 3 bases short and J 0 bases short, with 2 bases between. Written as DNA, the CDR3 is TGTGCCAGCAGTTATCTGAACACTGAAGCTTTCTTT. Protein sequence: CASSYLNTEAFF.

This clonotype was recorded many times. The rearrangement links TRBV20-1 to TRBJ2-3; possibly TRBD1 or TRBD2 for D (5 bases each). This CDR3 has 15 residues. The V gene's germline CDR1 is DFQATT and CDR2 SNEGSKA (reference sequence). The V end lost 1 base, the J end lost 5 bases, and 16 bases lay between the germline ends. The CDR3 region has the DNA TGCAGTGCTAGAGGCTGGGACGTGAATGTAGATACGCAGTATTTT. It yields the protein CSARGWDVNVDTQYF.

The V gene is TRBV5-1, the J gene TRBJ2-7; D assignment may be TRBD1 or TRBD2 (5 bases each). Germline V gene sequence: CDR1 SGHRS, CDR2 YFSETQ. The CDR3 sequence is 14 residues long. V lost 0 bases and J lost 3, with 10 bases in between. Written as DNA, the CDR3 is TGCGCCAGCAGCTTGGCGGGGCCGGTCTACGAGCAGTACTTC. This codes for CASSLAGPVYEQYF.

The gene calls are TRBV10-3 and TRBJ2-1, with TRBD2 matching over 11 bases. There are 16 residues in the CDR3. Per the germline V gene, CDR1 is ENHRY and CDR2 is SYGVKD. Trimming took 3 bases from V and 15 from J; bases not matched to a gene: 16. The chain's CDR3 is CAISERRVAGGPGRFF. As DNA, the CDR3 is TGTGCCATCAGTGAAAGGAGGGTAGCGGGAGGGCCCGGGCGGTTCTTC.

The sample holds a few counts of this clonotype. The V call is TRBV27, the J call TRBJ2-7; 7 bases are shared with TRBD1. Looked up from germline, CDR1 is MNHEY and CDR2 is SMNVEV (reference sequence). The length of the CDR3 is 15 residues. The V and J ends lost 5 bases and 2 bases, in that order; junction bases with no gene match: 9. CDR3 protein: CASSIAGTATYEQYF. As DNA, the CDR3 is TGTGCCAGCAGTATCGCCGGGACAGCAACCTACGAGCAGTACTTC.

This clonotype has more than one count but fewer than ten. The chain links TRBV19 to TRBJ2-7; no reliable D call. Germline CDR1 LNHDA, CDR2 SQIVND (reference sequence). This CDR3 has 15 amino acids. V was clipped by 4 bases and J by 0 bases, with 13 bases between them. CDR3 region: CASSTHSSSSYEQYF. CDR3 DNA sequence: TGTGCCAGTAGTACGCACAGCTCTAGCTCCTACGAGCAGTACTTC.

This clonotype occurred a few times. The chain couples TRBV7-8 to TRBJ1-2; 10 bases are a match to TRBD1. Trimming at V came to 2 bases and at J to 5 bases, leaving 8 bases not matched to a gene. The CDR3 spans 16 residues. The germline V gene has CDR1 SGHVS and CDR2 FQNEAQ. The CDR3 coding sequence is TGTGCCAGCAGCTTAACGAGTGGACAGGGGGTATATGGCTACACCTTC. It specifies CASSLTSGQGVYGYTF.

V gene TRBV4-3 combines with J gene TRBJ2-1, with no clear D. Germline CDR1 LGHNA, CDR2 YSLEER. The CDR3 runs to 15 residues. V was pared by 1 base and J by 0 bases, with 7 bases between. The CDR3 nucleotides read TGCGCCAGCAGCCAAGTTTACGACTCCTACAATGAGCAGTTCTTC. Translating it yields CASSQVYDSYNEQFF.

The gene calls are TRBV20-1 and TRBJ2-1, with D unclear. The V end was cut by 0 bases, the J end by 6 bases, with 6 bases between. CDR1 DFQATT and CDR2 SNEGSKA come from the germline V gene (reference sequence). The CDR3 covers 12 residues. The CDR3 region is CSARESGNEQFF. CDR3 coding DNA: TGCAGTGCTAGAGAATCTGGCAATGAGCAGTTCTTC.

This clonotype was seen a handful of times. The genes are TRBV4-2 and TRBJ2-5; 12 positions match TRBD2. The V and J ends lost 0 bases and 7 bases, in that order; junction bases with no gene match: 9. Per the germline V gene, CDR1 is LGHNA and CDR2 is YNFKEQ. The CDR3 length is 17 residues. This chain's CDR3 is CASSQEGTSGRLGTQYF. The CDR3 DNA sequence: TGTGCCAGCAGCCAAGAGGGAACTAGCGGGAGGCTCGGGACCCAGTACTTC.

V and J are TRBV7-3 and TRBJ2-1; D is uncertain. This CDR3 comprises 16 residues. Per the germline V gene, CDR1 is SGHTA and CDR2 is FQGTGA. The germline V and J ends were trimmed by 4 bases and 0 bases, with 13 bases remaining between them. CDR3 sequence: CASSSGILGSYNEQFF. The CDR3, as DNA: TGTGCCAGCAGCTCCGGAATCTTGGGCTCCTACAATGAGCAGTTCTTC.

This clonotype was counted at least ten times. The chain combines TRBV29-1 with TRBJ2-1; no firm D call. Looked up from germline, CDR1 is SQVTM and CDR2 is ANQGSEA. With 3 bases removed from V and 15 bases from J, the gap between germline ends came to 12 bases. CDR3 length: 10 residues. This chain's CDR3 is CSVEDPGPFF. CDR3 bases: TGCAGCGTTGAGGACCCAGGCCCGTTCTTC.

The J gene is TRBJ2-7, the V gene TRBV12-3 or TRBV12-4, with 14 bases fitting TRBD2. V lost 8 bases and J lost 1; bases outside the gene matches: 10. The CDR3 covers 17 residues. CDR3 loop: CASSSGTSGSDSYEQYF. CDR3 in DNA: TGTGCCAGCTCATCCGGGACTAGCGGGAGTGATTCCTACGAGCAGTACTTC.

In its sample, this clonotype was seen a few times. CDR3 amino acids: CASSLEAVGSYEQYF. CDR3 sequence (DNA): TGTGCCAGCAGCTTAGAGGCAGTTGGCTCCTACGAGCAGTACTTC. This sequence joins TRBV7-9 and TRBJ2-7; unclear D gene. Germline assignment: CDR1 SEHNR and CDR2 FQNEAQ (reference sequence). V shed 1 base and J shed 0 bases, with 10 bases lying between them. This CDR3 is 15 amino acids long.

The table lists this clonotype with a few counts. The genes are TRBV12-3 or TRBV12-4 and TRBJ2-1, with D unclear. Trimming took off 5 bases at V and 10 bases at J, with 18 bases between the two ends. This CDR3 is built from 14 residues. The DNA for the CDR3 is TGTGCCAGCAGTCCCTGGGCAGGTCCCGAGGAGCAGTTCTTC. Translating gives CASSPWAGPEEQFF.

The rearrangement links TRBV7-9 to TRBJ2-1; D might be TRBD1 or TRBD2, each matching 5 bases. CDR3 length: 15 residues. Trimming pared 1 base from V and 8 bases from J, leaving 15 bases between. The germline CDR1 and CDR2 sequences are SEHNR and FQNEAQ (reference sequence). CDR3 sequence reads: CASSLVLGLAHEQFF. The CDR3 DNA reads as TGTGCCAGCAGCTTAGTTCTGGGGCTAGCACATGAGCAGTTCTTC.

In this sample, this clonotype turned up a few times. The J gene is TRBJ2-2, the V gene TRBV10-3; D might be TRBD1 (6 bases). Germline CDR1 is ENHRY and CDR2 is SYGVKD. V was pared by 5 bases and J by 3 bases, with 16 bases between. The CDR3 loop spans 16 amino acids. The CDR3 region has the DNA TGTGCCATCAGTCCCATACAGGGTGAGGACACCGGGGAGCTGTTTTTT. Its protein is CAISPIQGEDTGELFF.

The chain employs TRBV5-5 and TRBJ2-3; 7 nucleotides agree with TRBD2. V lost 4 bases to trimming and J lost 2 bases; unmatched junction nucleotides: 7. This CDR3 region has 15 residues. CDR1 and CDR2 (germline): SGHKS, YYEKEE (reference sequence). Here the CDR3 DNA reads TGTGCCAGCAGCCACCTAGCGGCAACCACAGATACGCAGTATTTT. Amino acids: CASSHLAATTDTQYF.

This clonotype was detected a few times. CDR3 sequence reads: CASSLEIGNEQYF. The CDR3 DNA sequence: TGTGCCAGCAGCTTAGAGATTGGGAACGAGCAGTACTTC. The chain links TRBV7-2 to TRBJ2-7, with D unclear. The V end lost 1 base, the J end lost 5 bases, and 9 bases lay between the germline ends. The CDR3 consists of 13 residues. Germline values: CDR1 SGHTA, CDR2 FQGNSA.

The chain is built from TRBV4-3 and TRBJ2-2, with 9 bases matching TRBD2. Germline values: CDR1 LGHNA, CDR2 YSLEER. Trimming removed 2 bases from V and 4 bases from J; junction bases left unmatched: 11. The CDR3 spans 18 residues. CDR3 loop: CASSQSLWWREGTGELFF. The DNA of the CDR3 is TGCGCCAGCAGCCAATCTCTCTGGTGGCGGGAGGGCACCGGGGAGCTGTTTTTT.

The genes are TRBV12-3 or TRBV12-4 and TRBJ2-7; TRBD1 matches 10 bases. V dropped 1 base and J dropped 4; count of bases not matched to a gene: 4. CDR3 length equals 15 residues. The CDR3 DNA reads as TGTGCCAGCAGTTTAGGGCGGGACAGGGGTTACGAGCAGTACTTC. It specifies CASSLGRDRGYEQYF.

V usage is TRBV7-9 and J usage is TRBJ2-7; D remains unclear. Germline values: CDR1 SEHNR, CDR2 FQNEAQ (reference sequence). V lost 7 bases to trimming and J lost 4 bases, with 17 bases between them. This CDR3 is 14 amino acids long. The CDR3: CASTPPGQEYEQYF. In DNA form, the CDR3 reads TGTGCCAGCACCCCCCCCGGCCAAGAATACGAGCAGTACTTC.

The chain joins TRBV28 to TRBJ1-1; D unresolved. Trimming stripped 6 bases from V and 0 bases from J, with 5 bases between. This CDR3 contains 12 residues. Per the germline V gene, CDR1 is MDHEN and CDR2 is SYDVKM. CDR3 sequence (DNA): TGTGCCAGCAGCGAGCTGAACACTGAAGCTTTCTTT. This codes for CASSELNTEAFF.

The chain links TRBV12-3 or TRBV12-4 to TRBJ1-2, with 7 bases aligning to TRBD1. Trimming at V came to 4 bases and at J to 8 bases, leaving 13 bases not matched to a gene. The CDR3 length is 15 residues. The CDR3 DNA reads as TGTGCCAGCAGTTCCTCCAGGGGGACTTTGGAGGGCTACACCTTC. Translating it yields CASSSSRGTLEGYTF.

The chain is built from TRBV24-1 and TRBJ1-6; D unresolved. The CDR3 has 15 residues. Trimming shortened V by 9 bases and J by 5 bases, and 16 bases separated the two germline ends. Looked up from germline, CDR1 is KGHDR and CDR2 is SFDVKD. CDR3 protein: CATPGGPGDNSPLHF. The CDR3, as DNA: TGTGCCACCCCCGGCGGGCCCGGTGATAATTCACCCCTCCACTTT.

This chain links TRBV4-3 with TRBJ2-3; 8 bases map to TRBD2. There are 14 residues in the CDR3. V was pared by 4 bases and J by 4 bases, with 4 bases of the junction left unmatched. The V gene's germline CDR1 is LGHNA and CDR2 YSLEER. The CDR3 coding sequence is TGCGCCAGCAGCCGAGGACTAGCAGCAGATACGCAGTATTTT. Encoded protein: CASSRGLAADTQYF.